This entry concerns a single T cell receptor (beta chain). Its antigen has not been determined. Base-call qualities are not available, and no considerably larger clone is one nucleotide away. Each collaborating institution followed its own protocols to collect whole blood in K2EDTA tubes. For TCRbeta analysis, collaborators shipped samples as frozen whole blood, isolated PBMCs, or DNA extracted from either of those sample types. The data were obtained in a study of blood T cell repertoires in COVID-19 (dated by TCRdb to about 2020). Describing the broader study: The collaborator samples originated in the United States, Italy and Spain and spanned the acute and convalescent phases of COVID-19. The prospective study material was composed of cDNA or gDNA derived from T cells, B-cell-depleted T cells, or PBMCs. Deeply sampled blood TCRbeta repertoires from subjects exposed to, actively infected with, or recovered from COVID-19 were included in the dataset. A freely available public database, intended as a resource for researchers studying the immune response to SARS-CoV-2, is where the repertoires were released. Samples came from the ongoing ImmuneRACE study (first 160 participants) plus 1,254 subjects from 6 global collaborators. A de-identified subject ID, COVID-19 status, age in years and sex were almost always included in the sample metadata. Where HLA class I and class II types were available, the types were taken from metadata supplied by the sample provider, not from assay-based typing.

TCRbeta CDR3 regions were amplified from genomic DNA by means of the immunoSEQ Assay, a bias-controlled multiplex PCR. From the authors' description of their analysis: Nucleated cell counts per sample were estimated from amplification of reference gene primers within the assay. Sequence reads were collapsed and filtered to measure the absolute abundance of every unique TCRbeta CDR3 rearrangement. For each sample, productive Simpson clonality was calculated by taking the square root of Simpson's diversity index across productive rearrangements. TCRdb took this table from immuneACCESS and kept in-frame rearrangements with V and J called. Such tables lack part of the clones; where checked against another copy, unresolved V genes explain under half of the gap, and the rest is unexplained. That table supplies the V and J calls and clone size; D and trimming were determined from the DNA. This sample holds about 140,000 clones; around nine tenths were observed only once. The ten biggest clones cover about 10% of the sample.

The investigation overall reported the following: Clinical and demographic metadata were provided uncurated, with the amount varying by source and participant.

CDR1 LNHNV and CDR2 YYDKDF were looked up in the germline V gene (reference sequence). Trimming removed 3 bases from V and 9 bases from J; the gene matches leave 16 bases unexplained. The CDR3 goes from the cysteine to the phenylalanine over 16 residues. Of all the DNA, just the CDR3 is kept, 48 bases in frame from base 1. Sequencing was carried out using peripheral blood. This sequence was found in a middle-aged man with active or convalescent COVID-19. The rearranged segments are TRBV15 and TRBJ2-5; a stretch of 7 junction bases matches TRBD1. CDR3 loop: CATSSDPQGIGAAQYF. The nucleotides read TGTGCCACCAGCAGTGATCCACAGGGGATTGGGGCGGCCCAGTACTTC.